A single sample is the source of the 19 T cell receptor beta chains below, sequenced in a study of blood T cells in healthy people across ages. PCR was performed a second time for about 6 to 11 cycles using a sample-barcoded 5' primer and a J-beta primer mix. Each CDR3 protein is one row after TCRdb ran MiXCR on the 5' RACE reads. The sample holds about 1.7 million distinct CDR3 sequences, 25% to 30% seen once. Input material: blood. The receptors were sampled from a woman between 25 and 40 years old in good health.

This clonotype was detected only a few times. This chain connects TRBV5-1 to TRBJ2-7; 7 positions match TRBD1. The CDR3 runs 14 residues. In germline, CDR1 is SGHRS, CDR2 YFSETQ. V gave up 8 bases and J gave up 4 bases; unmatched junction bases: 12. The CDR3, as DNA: TGCGCCAGTTGGGGAGAGGGGGCGCCTTACGAGCAGTACTTC. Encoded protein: CASWGEGAPYEQYF.

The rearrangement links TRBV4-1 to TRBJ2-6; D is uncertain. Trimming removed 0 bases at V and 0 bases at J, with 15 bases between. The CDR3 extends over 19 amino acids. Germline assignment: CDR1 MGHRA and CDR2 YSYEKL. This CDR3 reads CASSQDGPYSYSGANVLTF. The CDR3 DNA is TGCGCCAGCAGCCAAGATGGCCCCTACTCATACTCTGGGGCCAACGTCCTGACTTTC.

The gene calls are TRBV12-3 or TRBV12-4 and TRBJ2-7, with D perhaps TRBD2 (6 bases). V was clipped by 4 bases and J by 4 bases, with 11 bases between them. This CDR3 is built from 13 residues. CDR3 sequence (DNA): TGTGCCAGCAGTTCGGGACTCCAGTACGAGCAGTACTTC. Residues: CASSSGLQYEQYF.

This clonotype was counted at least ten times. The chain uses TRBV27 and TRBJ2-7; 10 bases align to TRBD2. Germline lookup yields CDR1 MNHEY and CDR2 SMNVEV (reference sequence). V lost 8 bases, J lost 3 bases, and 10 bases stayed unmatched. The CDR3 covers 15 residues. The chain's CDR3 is CASRGGASGSYEQYF. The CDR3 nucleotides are TGTGCCAGCCGGGGGGGGGCTAGCGGGAGCTACGAGCAGTACTTC.

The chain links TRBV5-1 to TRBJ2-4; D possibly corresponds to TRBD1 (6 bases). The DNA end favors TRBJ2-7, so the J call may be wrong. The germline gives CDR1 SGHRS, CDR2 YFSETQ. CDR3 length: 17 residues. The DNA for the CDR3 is TGCGCCAGCAGCTTGGCCCCCACAGGGTCGAAGTGGAGCGAGCAGTACTTC. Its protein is CASSLAPTGSKWSEQYF.

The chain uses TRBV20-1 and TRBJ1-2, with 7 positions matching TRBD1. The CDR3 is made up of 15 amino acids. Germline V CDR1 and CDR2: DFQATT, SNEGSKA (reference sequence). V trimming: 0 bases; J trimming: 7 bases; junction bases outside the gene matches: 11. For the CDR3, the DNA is TGCAGTGCTAGAGAGGGCCGGGACAGCCAGAGTGGCTACACCTTC. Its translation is CSAREGRDSQSGYTF.

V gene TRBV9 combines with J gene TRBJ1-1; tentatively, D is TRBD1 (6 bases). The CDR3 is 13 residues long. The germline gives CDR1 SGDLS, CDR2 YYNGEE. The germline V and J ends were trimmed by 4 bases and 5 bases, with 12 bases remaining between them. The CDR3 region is CASSYNTGTEAFF. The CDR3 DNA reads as TGTGCCAGCAGCTATAATACAGGGACTGAAGCTTTCTTT.

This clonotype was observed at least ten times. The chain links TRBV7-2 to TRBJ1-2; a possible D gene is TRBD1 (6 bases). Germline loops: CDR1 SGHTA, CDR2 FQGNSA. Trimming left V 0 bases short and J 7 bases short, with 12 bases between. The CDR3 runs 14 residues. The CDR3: CASSLAGAGVGYTF. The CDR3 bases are TGTGCCAGCAGCTTAGCCGGTGCAGGGGTTGGCTACACCTTC.

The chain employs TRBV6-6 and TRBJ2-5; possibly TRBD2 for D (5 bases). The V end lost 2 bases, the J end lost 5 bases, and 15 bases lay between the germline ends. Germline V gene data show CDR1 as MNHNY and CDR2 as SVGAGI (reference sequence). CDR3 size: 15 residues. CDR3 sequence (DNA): TGTGCCAGCAGTTACCCAGACTACCGCCGGGAGACCCAGTACTTC. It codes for CASSYPDYRRETQYF.

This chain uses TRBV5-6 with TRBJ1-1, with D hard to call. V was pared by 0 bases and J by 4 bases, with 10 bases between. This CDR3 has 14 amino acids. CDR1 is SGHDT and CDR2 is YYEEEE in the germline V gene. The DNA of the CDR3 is TGTGCCAGCAGCTTGGATCCCGGGTTCACTGAAGCTTTCTTT. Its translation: CASSLDPGFTEAFF. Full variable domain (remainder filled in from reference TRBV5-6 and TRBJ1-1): DAGVTQSPTHLIKTRGQQVTLRCSPKSGHDTVSWYQQALGQGPQFIFQYYEEEERQRGNFPDRFSGHQFPNYSSELNVNALLLGDSALYLCASSLDPGFTEAFFGQGTRLTVV.

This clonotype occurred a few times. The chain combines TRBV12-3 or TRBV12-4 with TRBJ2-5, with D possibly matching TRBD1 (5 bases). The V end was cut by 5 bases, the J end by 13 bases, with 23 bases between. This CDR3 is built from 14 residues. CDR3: CASSPTQYRTERYF. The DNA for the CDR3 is TGTGCCAGCAGTCCCACCCAATACAGGACGGAGCGGTACTTC.

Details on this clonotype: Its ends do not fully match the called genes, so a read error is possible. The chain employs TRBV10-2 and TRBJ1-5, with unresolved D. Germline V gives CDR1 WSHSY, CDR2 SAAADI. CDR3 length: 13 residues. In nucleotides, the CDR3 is TGCGCCAACAGTGAGTCGTTGGGTGAGCCCCAGCATTTT. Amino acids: CANSESLGEPQHF.

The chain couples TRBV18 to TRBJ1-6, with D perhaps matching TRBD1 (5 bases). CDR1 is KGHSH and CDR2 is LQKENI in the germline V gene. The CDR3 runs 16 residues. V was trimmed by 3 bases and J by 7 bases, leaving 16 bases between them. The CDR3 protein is CASSPQGGNRNSPLHF. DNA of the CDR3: TGTGCCAGCTCACCCCAGGGAGGGAATAGGAATTCACCCCTCCACTTT.

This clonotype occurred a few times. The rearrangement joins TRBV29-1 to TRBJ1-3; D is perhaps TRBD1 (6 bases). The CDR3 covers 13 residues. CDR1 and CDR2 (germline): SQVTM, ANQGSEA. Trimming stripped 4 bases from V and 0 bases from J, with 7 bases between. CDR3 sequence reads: CSVGQASGNTIYF. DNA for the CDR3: TGCAGCGTTGGACAGGCCTCTGGAAACACCATATATTTT.

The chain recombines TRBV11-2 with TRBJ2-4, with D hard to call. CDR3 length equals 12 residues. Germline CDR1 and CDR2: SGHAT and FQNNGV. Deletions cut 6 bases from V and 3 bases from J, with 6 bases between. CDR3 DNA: TGTGCCAGCAGTCGGAACAAAAACATTCAGTACTTC. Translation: CASSRNKNIQYF.

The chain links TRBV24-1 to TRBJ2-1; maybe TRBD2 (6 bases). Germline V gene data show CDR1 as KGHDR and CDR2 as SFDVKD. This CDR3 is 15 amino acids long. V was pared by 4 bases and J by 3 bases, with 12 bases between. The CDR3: CATSEGGTGYNEQFF. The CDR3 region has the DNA TGTGCCACCAGTGAAGGAGGGACGGGCTACAATGAGCAGTTCTTC.

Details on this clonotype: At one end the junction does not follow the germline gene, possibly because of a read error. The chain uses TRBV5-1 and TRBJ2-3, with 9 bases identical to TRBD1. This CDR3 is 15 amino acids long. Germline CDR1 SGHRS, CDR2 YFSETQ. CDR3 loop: CASSLEGQGADTRYF. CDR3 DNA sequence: TGCGCCAGCAGCTTGGAGGGACAGGGTGCAGATACGCGGTATTTT.

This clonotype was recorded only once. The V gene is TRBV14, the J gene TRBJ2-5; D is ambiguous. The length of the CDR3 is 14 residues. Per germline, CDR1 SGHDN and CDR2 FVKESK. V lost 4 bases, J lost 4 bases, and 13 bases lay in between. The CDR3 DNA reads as TGTGCCAGCAGCCGCGAGTCGTCAGGAGAGACCCAGTACTTC. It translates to CASSRESSGETQYF.

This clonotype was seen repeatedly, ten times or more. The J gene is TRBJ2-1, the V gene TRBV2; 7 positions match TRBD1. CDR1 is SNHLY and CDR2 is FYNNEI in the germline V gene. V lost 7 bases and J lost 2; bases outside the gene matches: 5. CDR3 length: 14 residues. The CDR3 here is CASNWDRPYNEQFF. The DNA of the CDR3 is TGTGCCAGCAATTGGGACAGACCCTACAATGAGCAGTTCTTC.